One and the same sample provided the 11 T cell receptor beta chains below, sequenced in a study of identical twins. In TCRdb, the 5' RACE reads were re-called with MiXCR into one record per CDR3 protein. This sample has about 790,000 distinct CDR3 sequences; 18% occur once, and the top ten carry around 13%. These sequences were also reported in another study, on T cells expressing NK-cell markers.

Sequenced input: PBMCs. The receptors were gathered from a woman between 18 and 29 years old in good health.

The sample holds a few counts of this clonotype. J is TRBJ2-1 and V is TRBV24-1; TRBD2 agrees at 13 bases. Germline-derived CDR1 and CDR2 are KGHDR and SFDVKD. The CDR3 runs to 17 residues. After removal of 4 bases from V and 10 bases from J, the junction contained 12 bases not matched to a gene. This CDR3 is CATSERETSGRKGEQFF. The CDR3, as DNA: TGTGCCACCAGTGAGCGTGAGACTAGCGGGAGGAAGGGGGAGCAGTTCTTC.

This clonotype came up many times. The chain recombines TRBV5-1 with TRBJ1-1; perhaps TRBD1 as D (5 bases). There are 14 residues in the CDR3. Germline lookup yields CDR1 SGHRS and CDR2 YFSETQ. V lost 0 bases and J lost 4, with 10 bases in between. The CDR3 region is CASSLALGPTEAFF. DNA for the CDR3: TGCGCCAGCAGCTTGGCCTTGGGGCCCACTGAAGCTTTCTTT.

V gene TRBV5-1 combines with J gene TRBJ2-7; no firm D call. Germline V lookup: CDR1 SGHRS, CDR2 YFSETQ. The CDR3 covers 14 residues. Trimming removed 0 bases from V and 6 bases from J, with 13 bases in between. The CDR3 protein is CASSLVGTPSEQYF. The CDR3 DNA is TGCGCCAGCAGCTTGGTCGGCACACCATCCGAGCAGTACTTC.

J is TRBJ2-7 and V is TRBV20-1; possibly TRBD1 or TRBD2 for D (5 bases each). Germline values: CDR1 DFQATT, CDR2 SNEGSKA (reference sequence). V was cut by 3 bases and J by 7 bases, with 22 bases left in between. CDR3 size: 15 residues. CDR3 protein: CSASFQDTFPGEQYF. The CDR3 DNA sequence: TGCAGTGCTAGCTTCCAGGACACATTCCCGGGGGAGCAGTACTTC.

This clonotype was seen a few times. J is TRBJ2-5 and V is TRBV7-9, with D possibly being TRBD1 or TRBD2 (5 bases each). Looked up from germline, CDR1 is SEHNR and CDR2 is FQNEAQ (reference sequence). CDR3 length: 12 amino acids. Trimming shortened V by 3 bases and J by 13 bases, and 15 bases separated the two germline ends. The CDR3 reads CASSFGTQGWYF. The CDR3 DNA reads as TGTGCCAGCAGCTTCGGGACCCAGGGTTGGTACTTC.

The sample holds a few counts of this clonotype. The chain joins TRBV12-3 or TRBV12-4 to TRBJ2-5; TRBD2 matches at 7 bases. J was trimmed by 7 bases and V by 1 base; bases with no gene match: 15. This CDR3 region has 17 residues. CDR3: CASSLDSSGTLVRTQYF. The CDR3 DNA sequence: TGTGCCAGCAGTTTAGATTCGAGCGGGACGTTGGTGAGGACCCAGTACTTC.

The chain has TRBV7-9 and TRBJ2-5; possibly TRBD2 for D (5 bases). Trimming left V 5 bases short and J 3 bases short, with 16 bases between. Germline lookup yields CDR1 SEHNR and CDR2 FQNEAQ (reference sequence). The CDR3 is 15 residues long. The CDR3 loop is CASSLLASFKETQYF. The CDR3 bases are TGTGCCAGCAGCCTCCTGGCTAGCTTCAAAGAGACCCAGTACTTC.

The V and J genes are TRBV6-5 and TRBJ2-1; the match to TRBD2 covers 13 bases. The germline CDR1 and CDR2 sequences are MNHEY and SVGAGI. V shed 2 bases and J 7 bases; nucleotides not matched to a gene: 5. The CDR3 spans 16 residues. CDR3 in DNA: TGTGCCAGCAGTTACCAACTAGCGGGGGGGCCGAATGAGCAGTTCTTC. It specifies CASSYQLAGGPNEQFF.

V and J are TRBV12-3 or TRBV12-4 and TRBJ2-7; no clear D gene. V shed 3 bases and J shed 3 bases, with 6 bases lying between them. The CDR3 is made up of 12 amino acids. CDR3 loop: CASSFSVYEQYF. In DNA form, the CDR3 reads TGTGCCAGCAGTTTTAGTGTCTACGAGCAGTACTTC.

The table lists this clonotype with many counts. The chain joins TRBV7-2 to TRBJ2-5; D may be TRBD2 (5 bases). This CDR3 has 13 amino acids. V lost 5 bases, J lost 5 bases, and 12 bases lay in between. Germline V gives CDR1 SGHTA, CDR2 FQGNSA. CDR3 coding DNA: TGTGCCAGCAGCCTCGGAGGCAAGGAGACCCAGTACTTC. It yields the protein CASSLGGKETQYF.

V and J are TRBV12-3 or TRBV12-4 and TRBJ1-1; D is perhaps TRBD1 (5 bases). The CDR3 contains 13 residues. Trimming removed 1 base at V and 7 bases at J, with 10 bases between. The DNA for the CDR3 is TGTGCCAGCAGTTTAGGGTGGGACCGTGAAGCTTTCTTT. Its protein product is CASSLGWDREAFF.